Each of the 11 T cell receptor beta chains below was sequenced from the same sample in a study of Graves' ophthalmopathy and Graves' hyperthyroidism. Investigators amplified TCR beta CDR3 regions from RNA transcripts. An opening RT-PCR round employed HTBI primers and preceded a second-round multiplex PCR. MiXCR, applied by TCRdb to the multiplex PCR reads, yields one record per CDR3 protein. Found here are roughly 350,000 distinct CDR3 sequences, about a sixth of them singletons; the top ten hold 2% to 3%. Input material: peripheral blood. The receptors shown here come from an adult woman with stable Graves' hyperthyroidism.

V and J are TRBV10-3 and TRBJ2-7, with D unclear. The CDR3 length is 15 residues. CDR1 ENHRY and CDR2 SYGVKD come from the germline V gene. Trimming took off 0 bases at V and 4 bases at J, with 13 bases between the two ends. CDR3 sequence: CAISESTGRLYEQYF. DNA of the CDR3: TGTGCCATCAGTGAGTCGACGGGCAGGCTATACGAGCAGTACTTC.

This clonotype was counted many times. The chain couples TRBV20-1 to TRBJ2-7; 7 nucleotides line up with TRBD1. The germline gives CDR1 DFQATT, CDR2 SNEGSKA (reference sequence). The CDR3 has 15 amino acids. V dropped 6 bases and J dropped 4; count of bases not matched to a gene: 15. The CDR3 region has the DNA TGCAGTGCAAGAAGACCGACAGGGTTGGTGTACGAGCAGTACTTC. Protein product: CSARRPTGLVYEQYF.

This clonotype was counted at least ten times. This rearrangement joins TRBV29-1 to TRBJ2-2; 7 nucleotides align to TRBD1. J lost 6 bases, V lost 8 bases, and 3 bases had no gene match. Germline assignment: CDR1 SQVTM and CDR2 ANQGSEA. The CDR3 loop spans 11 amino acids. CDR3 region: CSFQGAGELFF. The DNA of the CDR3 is TGCAGCTTTCAGGGGGCCGGGGAGCTGTTTTTT.

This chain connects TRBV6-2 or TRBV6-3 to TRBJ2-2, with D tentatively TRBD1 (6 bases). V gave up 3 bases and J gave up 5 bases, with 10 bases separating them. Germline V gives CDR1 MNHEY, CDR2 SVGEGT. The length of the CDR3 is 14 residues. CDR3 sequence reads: CASSYDRWTGELFF. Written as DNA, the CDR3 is TGTGCCAGCAGTTATGACAGGTGGACCGGGGAGCTGTTTTTT.

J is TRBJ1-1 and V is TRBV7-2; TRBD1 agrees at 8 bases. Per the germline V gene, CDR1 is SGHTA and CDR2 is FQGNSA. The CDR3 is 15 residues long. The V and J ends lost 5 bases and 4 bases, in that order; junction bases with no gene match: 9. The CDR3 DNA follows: TGTGCCAGCAGCGACCGGACAGGGCCTGGCACTGAAGCTTTCTTT. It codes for CASSDRTGPGTEAFF.

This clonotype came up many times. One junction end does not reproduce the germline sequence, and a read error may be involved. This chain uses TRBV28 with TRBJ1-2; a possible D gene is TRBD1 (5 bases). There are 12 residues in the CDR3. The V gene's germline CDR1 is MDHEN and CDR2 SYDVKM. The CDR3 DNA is TGTGCCGGCAGTTTAAGGGGCTATGGCTACACCTTC. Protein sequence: CAGSLRGYGYTF.

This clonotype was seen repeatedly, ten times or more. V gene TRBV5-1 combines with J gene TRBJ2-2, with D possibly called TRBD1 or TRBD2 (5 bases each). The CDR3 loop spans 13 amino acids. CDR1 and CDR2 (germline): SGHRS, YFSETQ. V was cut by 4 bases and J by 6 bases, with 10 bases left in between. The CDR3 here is CASSVGTAGELFF. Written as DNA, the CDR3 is TGCGCCAGCAGCGTGGGGACGGCCGGGGAGCTGTTTTTT.

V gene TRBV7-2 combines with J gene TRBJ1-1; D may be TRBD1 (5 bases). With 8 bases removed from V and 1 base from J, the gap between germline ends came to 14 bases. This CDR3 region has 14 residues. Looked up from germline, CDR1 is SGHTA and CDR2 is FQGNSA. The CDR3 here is CASSGRRGNTEAFF. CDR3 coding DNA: TGTGCCAGCTCAGGGAGAAGGGGGAACACTGAAGCTTTCTTT. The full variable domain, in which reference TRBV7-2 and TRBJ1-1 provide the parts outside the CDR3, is GAGVSQSPSNKVTEKGKDVELRCDPISGHTALYWYRQSLGQGLEFLIYFQGNSAPDKSGLPSDRFSAERTGGSVSTLTIQRTQQEDSAVYLCASSGRRGNTEAFFGQGTRLTVV.

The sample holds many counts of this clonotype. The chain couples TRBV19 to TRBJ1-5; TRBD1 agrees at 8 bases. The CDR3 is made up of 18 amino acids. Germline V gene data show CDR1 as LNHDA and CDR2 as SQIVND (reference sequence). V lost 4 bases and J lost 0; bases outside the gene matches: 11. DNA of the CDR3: TGTGCCAGTAGTAGTCTTCGGGCAGGGGGCAGTAGCAATCAGCCCCAGCATTTT. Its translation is CASSSLRAGGSSNQPQHF.

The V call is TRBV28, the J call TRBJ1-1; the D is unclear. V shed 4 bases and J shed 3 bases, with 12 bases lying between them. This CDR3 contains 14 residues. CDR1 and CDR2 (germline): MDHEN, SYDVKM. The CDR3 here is CASSSPRFHTEAFF. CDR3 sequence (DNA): TGTGCCAGCAGTTCCCCACGGTTTCACACTGAAGCTTTCTTT.

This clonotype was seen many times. CDR3: CAISDPIKQGAPYEQYF. In DNA form, the CDR3 reads TGTGCCATCAGTGACCCGATTAAACAGGGGGCGCCCTACGAGCAGTACTTC. The V gene is TRBV10-3, the J gene TRBJ2-7; 9 nucleotides align to TRBD1. J was trimmed by 2 bases and V by 3 bases; bases with no gene match: 11. CDR1 and CDR2 from the germline V gene are ENHRY and SYGVKD. The CDR3 contains 17 residues.